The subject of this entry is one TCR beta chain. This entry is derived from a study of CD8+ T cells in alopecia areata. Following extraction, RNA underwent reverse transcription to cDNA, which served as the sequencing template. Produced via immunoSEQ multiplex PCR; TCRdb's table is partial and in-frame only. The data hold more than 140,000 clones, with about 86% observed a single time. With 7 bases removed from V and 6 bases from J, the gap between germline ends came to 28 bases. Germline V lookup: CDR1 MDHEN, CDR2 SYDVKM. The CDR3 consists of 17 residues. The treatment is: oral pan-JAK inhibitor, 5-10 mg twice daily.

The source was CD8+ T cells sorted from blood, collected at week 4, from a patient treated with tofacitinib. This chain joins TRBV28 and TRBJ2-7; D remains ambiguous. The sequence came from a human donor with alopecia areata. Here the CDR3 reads CASTPLELGRAVREQYF. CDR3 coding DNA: TGTGCCAGCACCCCCCTGGAGCTGGGCCGGGCGGTCCGCGAGCAGTACTTC.